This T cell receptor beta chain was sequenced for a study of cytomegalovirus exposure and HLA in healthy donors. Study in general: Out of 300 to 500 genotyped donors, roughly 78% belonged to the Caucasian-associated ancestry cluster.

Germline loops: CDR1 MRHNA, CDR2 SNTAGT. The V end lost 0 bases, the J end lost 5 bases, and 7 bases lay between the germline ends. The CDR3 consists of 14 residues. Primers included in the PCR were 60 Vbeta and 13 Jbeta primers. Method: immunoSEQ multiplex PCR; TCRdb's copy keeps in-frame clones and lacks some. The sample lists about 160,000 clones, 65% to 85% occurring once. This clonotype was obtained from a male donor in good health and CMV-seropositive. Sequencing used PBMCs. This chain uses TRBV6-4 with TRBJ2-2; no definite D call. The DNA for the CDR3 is TGTGCCAGCAGTGACTCCCCCGGGACCGGGGAGCTGTTTTTT. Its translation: CASSDSPGTGELFF.